The entry below describes one TCR beta chain. The antigen is unknown. Libraries were prepared by immunoSEQ multiplex PCR; TCRdb keeps only in-frame clonotypes and omits some of them. The repertoire includes approximately 170,000 clones, roughly 85% of them detected once, and about 16% sits in the top ten. The sample belongs to a study of cytomegalovirus exposure and HLA in healthy donors. Per the germline V gene, CDR1 is SGHVS and CDR2 is FNYEAQ. CDR3 length: 16 residues. Unmatched junction bases numbered 6, after V lost 2 bases and J lost 4 bases. Findings and caveats of the study: Under in vitro conditions, a few CMV-associated chains were confirmed as specific for CMV antigens. The study labeled 164 TCR beta chains cytomegalovirus-associated. Rarity characterized most TCR sequences, yet some public TCRs appeared in many donors. Reports indicated that the classifier achieved high specificity and sensitivity in diagnosing cytomegalovirus status.

The sample comprised PBMCs. The TCR comes from a man between 18 and 35 years old in good health and CMV-seropositive. V and J are TRBV7-6 and TRBJ2-5; 11 nucleotides align to TRBD2. CDR3 nucleotide sequence: TGTGCCAGCAGCTTAAATCCTAGCGGGGGGAGAGAGACCCAGTACTTC. Translated, it gives CASSLNPSGGRETQYF.